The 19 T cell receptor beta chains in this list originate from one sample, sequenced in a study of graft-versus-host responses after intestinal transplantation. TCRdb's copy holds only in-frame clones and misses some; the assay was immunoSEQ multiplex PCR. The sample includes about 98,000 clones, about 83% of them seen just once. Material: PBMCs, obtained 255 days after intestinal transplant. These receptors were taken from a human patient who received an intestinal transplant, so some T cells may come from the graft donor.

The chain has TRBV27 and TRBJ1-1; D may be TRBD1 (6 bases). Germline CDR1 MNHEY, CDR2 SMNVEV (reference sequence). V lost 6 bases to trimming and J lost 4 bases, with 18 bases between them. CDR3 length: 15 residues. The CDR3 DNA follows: TGTGCCAGCAGGCGCTCAGGGGCGCAGTCCACTGAAGCTTTCTTT. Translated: CASRRSGAQSTEAFF.

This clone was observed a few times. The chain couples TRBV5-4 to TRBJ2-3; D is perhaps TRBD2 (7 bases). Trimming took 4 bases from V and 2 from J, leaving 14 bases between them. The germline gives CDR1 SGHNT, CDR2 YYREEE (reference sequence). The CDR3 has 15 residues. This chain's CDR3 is CASSTSAGATDTQYF. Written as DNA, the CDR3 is TGTGCCAGCAGCACCTCTGCGGGGGCCACAGATACGCAGTATTTT.

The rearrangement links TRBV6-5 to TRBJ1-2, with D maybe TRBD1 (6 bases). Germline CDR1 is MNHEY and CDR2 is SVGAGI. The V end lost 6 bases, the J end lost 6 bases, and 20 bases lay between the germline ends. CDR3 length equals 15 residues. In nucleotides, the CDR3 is TGTGCCAGCAGGAGACGAGGACAGAGCCTTCATGGCTACACCTTC. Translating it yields CASRRRGQSLHGYTF.

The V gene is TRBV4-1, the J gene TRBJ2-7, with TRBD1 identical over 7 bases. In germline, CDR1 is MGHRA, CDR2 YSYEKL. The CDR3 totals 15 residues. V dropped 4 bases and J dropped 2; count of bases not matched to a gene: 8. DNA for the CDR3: TGCGCCAGCAGCCTCTCCGACAGGGCTGCCTACGAGCAGTACTTC. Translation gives CASSLSDRAAYEQYF.

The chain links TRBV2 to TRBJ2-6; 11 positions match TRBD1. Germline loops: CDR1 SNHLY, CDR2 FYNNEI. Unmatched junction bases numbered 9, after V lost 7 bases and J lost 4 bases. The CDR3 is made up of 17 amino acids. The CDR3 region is CASNSGTGGSGANVLTF. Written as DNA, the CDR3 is TGTGCCAGCAATTCCGGGACAGGGGGATCGGGGGCCAACGTCCTGACTTTC.

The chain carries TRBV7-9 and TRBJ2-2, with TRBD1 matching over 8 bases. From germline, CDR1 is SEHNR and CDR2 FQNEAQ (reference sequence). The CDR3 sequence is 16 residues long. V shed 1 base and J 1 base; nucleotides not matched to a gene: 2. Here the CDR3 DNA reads TGTGCCAGCAGCTTAGGTGGGACAGGGAACACCGGGGAGCTGTTTTTT. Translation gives CASSLGGTGNTGELFF.

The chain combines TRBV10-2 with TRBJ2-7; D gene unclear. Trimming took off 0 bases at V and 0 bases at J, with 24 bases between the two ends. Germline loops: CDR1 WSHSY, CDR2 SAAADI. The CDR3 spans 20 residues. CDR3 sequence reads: CASSESLLSSHGKSSYEQYF. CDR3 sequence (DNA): TGCGCCAGCAGTGAGTCCCTCCTCTCATCCCATGGTAAAAGCTCCTACGAGCAGTACTTC.

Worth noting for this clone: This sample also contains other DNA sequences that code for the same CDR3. The CDR3 nucleotides are TGTGCCATCAGTGGAGGGAACTATGGCTACACCTTC. It specifies CAISGGNYGYTF. The chain recombines TRBV10-3 with TRBJ1-2; the D is unclear. The V and J ends lost 4 bases and 2 bases respectively, with 5 bases between them. Germline-derived CDR1 and CDR2 are ENHRY and SYGVKD. The CDR3 loop spans 12 amino acids.

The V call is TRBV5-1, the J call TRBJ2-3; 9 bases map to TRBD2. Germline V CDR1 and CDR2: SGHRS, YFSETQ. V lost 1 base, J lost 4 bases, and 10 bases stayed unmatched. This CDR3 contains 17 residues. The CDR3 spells CASSLMGAGGRADTQYF. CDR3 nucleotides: TGCGCCAGCAGCTTGATGGGAGCGGGGGGCCGAGCAGATACGCAGTATTTT.

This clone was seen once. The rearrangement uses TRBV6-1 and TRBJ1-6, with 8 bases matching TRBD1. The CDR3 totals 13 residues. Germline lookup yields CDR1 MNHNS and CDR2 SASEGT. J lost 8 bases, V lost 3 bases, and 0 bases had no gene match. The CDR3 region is CASSDRGHSPLHF. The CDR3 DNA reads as TGTGCCAGCAGTGACAGGGGGCATTCACCCCTCCACTTT.

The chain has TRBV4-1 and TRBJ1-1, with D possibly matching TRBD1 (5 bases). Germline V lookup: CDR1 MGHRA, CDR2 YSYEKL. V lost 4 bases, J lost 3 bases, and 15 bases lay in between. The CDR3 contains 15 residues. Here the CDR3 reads CASSLSARGYTEAFF. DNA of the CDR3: TGCGCCAGCAGCCTCTCGGCGAGGGGTTACACTGAAGCTTTCTTT.

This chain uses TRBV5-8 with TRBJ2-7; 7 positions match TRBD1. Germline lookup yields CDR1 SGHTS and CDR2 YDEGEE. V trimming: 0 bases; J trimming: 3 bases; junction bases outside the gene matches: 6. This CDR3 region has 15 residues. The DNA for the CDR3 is TGTGCCAGCAGCTTGGGACAGGGATTAATCTACGAGCAGTACTTC. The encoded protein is CASSLGQGLIYEQYF. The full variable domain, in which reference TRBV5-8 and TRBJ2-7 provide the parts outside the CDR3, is EAGVTQSPTHLIKTRGQQATLRCSPISGHTSVYWYQQALGLGLQFLLWYDEGEERNRGNFPPRFSGRQFPNYSSELNVNALELEDSALYLCASSLGQGLIYEQYFGPGTRLTVT.

The CDR3 region is CASSNRGTQPQHF. The CDR3 nucleotides are TGTGCCAGCAGTAACAGGGGGACCCAGCCCCAGCATTTT. The rearrangement joins TRBV6-5 to TRBJ1-5; 8 bases agree with TRBD1. Germline V gene data show CDR1 as MNHEY and CDR2 as SVGAGI. The CDR3 contains 13 residues. The ends lost 5 bases at V and 7 bases at J; junction bases unmatched: 4.

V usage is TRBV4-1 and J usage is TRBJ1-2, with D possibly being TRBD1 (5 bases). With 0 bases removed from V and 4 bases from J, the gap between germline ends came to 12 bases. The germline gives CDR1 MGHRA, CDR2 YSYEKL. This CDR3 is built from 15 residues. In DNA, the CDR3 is TGCGCCAGCAGCCAAGAGGGGCAGGGCAGCTATGGCTACACCTTC. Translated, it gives CASSQEGQGSYGYTF.

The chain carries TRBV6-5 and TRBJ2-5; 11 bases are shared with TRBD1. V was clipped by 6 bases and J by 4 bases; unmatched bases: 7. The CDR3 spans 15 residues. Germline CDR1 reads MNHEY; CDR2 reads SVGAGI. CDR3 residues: CASSLGTGGRETQYF. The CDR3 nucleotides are TGTGCCAGCAGCTTAGGGACAGGGGGTCGAGAGACCCAGTACTTC.

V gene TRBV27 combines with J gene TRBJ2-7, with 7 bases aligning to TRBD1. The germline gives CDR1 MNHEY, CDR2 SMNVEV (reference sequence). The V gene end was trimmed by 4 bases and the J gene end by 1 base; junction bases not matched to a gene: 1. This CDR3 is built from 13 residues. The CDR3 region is CASSWGQSYEQYF. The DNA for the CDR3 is TGTGCCAGCAGTTGGGGACAGTCCTACGAGCAGTACTTC.

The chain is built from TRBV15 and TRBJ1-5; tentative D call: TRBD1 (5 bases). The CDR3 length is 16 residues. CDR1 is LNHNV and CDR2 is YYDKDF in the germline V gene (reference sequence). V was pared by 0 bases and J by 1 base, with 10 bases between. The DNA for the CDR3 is TGTGCCACCAGCAGAGATACGGGGCGAAGCAATCAGCCCCAGCATTTT. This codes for CATSRDTGRSNQPQHF.

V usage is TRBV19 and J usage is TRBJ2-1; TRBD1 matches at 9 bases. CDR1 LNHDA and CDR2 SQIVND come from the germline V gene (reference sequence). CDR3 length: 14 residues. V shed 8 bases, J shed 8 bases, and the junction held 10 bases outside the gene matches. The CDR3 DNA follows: TGTGCCAGTGGGGACAGGGCATGGTACGATGAGCAGTTCTTC. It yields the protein CASGDRAWYDEQFF.

CDR3 residues: CAIGTGDNYEQYV. DNA for the CDR3: TGTGCCATCGGGACTGGTGACAATTACGAGCAGTACGTC. This chain links TRBV10-3 with TRBJ2-7; TRBD2 might be the D (6 bases). Looked up from germline, CDR1 is ENHRY and CDR2 is SYGVKD. Trimming stripped 8 bases from V and 4 bases from J, with 15 bases between. The CDR3 runs 13 residues.